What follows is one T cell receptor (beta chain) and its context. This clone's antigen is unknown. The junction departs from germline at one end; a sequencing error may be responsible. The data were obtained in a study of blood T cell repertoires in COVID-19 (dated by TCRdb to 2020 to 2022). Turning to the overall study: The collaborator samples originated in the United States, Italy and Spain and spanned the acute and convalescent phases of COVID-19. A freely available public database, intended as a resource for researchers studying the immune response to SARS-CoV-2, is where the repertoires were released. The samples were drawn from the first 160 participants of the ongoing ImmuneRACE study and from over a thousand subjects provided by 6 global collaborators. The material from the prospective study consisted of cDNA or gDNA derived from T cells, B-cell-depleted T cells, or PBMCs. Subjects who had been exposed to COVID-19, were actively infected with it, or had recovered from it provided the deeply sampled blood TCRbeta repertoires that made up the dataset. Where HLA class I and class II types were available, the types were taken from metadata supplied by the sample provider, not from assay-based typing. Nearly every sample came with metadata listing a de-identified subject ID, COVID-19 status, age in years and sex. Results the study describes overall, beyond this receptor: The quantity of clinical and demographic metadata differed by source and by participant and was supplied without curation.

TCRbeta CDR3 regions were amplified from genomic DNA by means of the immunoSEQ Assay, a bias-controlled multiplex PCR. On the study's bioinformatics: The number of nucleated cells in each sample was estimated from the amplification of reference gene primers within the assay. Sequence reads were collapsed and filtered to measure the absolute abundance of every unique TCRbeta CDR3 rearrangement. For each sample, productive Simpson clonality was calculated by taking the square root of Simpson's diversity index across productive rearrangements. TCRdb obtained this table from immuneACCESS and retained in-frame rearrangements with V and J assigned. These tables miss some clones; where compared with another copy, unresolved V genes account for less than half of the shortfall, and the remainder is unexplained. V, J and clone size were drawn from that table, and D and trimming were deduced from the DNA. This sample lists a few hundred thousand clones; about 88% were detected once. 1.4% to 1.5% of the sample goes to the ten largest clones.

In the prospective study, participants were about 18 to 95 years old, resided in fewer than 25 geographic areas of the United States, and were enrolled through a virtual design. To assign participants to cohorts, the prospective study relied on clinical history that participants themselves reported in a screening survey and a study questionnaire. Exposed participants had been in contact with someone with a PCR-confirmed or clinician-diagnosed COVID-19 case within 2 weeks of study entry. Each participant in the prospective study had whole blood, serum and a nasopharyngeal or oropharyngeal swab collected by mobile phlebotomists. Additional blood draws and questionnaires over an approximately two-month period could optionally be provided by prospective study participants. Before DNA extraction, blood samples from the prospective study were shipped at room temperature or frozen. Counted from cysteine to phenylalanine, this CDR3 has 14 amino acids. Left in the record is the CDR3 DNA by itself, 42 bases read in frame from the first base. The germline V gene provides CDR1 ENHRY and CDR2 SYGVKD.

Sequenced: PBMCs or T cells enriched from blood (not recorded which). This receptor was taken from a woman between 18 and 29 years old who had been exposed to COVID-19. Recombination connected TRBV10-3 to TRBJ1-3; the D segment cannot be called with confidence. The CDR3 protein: CAMSEAGHGNTIYF. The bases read TGTGCCATGAGTGAGGCAGGTCATGGAAACACCATATATTTT.